A single sample gave rise to the 24 T cell receptor beta chains below, sequenced in a study of CD8 T cells in ankylosing spondylitis. TCRdb processed the 5' RACE reads anew with MiXCR; each CDR3 protein has one entry. The table has around 140,000 distinct CDR3 sequences, roughly an eighth seen once. The specimen was blood, either unsorted or a sorted T cell fraction (not recorded which). The receptors originated from a female donor with ankylosing spondylitis or in good health (not recorded which).

The gene calls are TRBV30 and TRBJ2-2, with D perhaps matching TRBD1 (6 bases). Germline assignment: CDR1 GTSNPN and CDR2 SVGIG (reference sequence). Deletions cut 6 bases from V and 4 bases from J, with 15 bases between. This CDR3 is built from 14 residues. The chain's CDR3 is CACLPGGFTGELFF. As DNA, the CDR3 is TGTGCCTGTCTTCCTGGGGGCTTCACCGGGGAGCTGTTTTTT.

CDR3 DNA sequence: TGCGCCAGCAGCTATGGAGTATTCGGGATCCAAGAGACCCAGTACTTC. Translated, it gives CASSYGVFGIQETQYF. The chain is built from TRBV5-1 and TRBJ2-5; TRBD2 might be the D (5 bases). The V gene lost 3 bases and the J gene lost 1 base, with 16 bases spanning the gap. The CDR3 sequence is 16 residues long. CDR1 and CDR2 from the germline V gene are SGHRS and YFSETQ.

This clonotype was picked up a small number of times. The chain is built from TRBV6-2 or TRBV6-3 and TRBJ1-1, with TRBD1 matching over 8 bases. This CDR3 spans 14 amino acids. Germline trimming cut 6 bases from V and 0 bases from J; bases unmatched to any gene: 3. Germline CDR1 is MNHEY and CDR2 is SVGEGT. In DNA, the CDR3 is TGTGCCAGCAGCTCACAGGGGGTGAACACTGAAGCTTTCTTT. Encoded protein: CASSSQGVNTEAFF.

The CDR3 bases are TGTGCCAGCAGCGTCCGCAGGGACCAGAACACCGGGGAGCTGTTTTTT. Translated: CASSVRRDQNTGELFF. The chain uses TRBV9 and TRBJ2-2; either TRBD1 or TRBD2 may supply D (5 bases each). Germline CDR1 SGDLS, CDR2 YYNGEE. The CDR3 extends over 16 amino acids. V was cut by 2 bases and J by 1 base, with 12 bases left in between.

This clonotype came up many times. The chain couples TRBV20-1 to TRBJ1-6; D might be TRBD1 (5 bases). There are 13 residues in the CDR3. The V gene's germline CDR1 is DFQATT and CDR2 SNEGSKA (reference sequence). Trimming took off 5 bases at V and 9 bases at J, with 14 bases between the two ends. This chain's CDR3 is CSAVGAGTSPLHF. CDR3 bases: TGCAGTGCTGTCGGCGCCGGGACTTCACCCCTCCACTTT.

This chain connects TRBV5-1 to TRBJ1-1; possible D gene TRBD1, 6 bases. Trimming took off 4 bases at V and 11 bases at J, with 18 bases between the two ends. Germline lookup yields CDR1 SGHRS and CDR2 YFSETQ. The CDR3 covers 13 residues. The CDR3 protein is CASSTGQHSGAFF. The CDR3 DNA reads TGCGCCAGCAGCACGGGACAACACTCTGGGGCTTTCTTT.

The rearrangement joins TRBV15 to TRBJ2-1; 14 positions match TRBD2. V shed 0 bases and J 5 bases; nucleotides not matched to a gene: 3. From germline, CDR1 is LNHNV and CDR2 YYDKDF (reference sequence). This CDR3 has 17 amino acids. For the CDR3, the DNA is TGTGCCACCAGCAGAGATAGACTAGCGGGAGGGGACAATGAGCAGTTCTTC. It translates to CATSRDRLAGGDNEQFF.

This clonotype was seen ten or more times. The J gene is TRBJ1-1, the V gene TRBV11-1; perhaps TRBD1 as D (5 bases). Deletions cut 2 bases from V and 5 bases from J, with 9 bases between. Germline V gene lookup returns CDR1 SGHAT and CDR2 FQDESV (reference sequence). The CDR3 covers 13 residues. The CDR3 coding sequence is TGTGCCAGCAGCTTAACCGGGGCGACTGAAGCTTTCTTT. Protein product: CASSLTGATEAFF.

In this sample, this clonotype turned up many times. V usage is TRBV18 and J usage is TRBJ1-1, with a tentative D call TRBD1 (5 bases). The V gene's germline CDR1 is KGHSH and CDR2 LQKENI. CDR3 length equals 13 residues. Trimming removed 2 bases from V and 11 bases from J, with 15 bases in between. For the CDR3, the DNA is TGTGCCAGCTCACCAGGCAGGGACCCTAGGGCTTTCTTT. Its protein product is CASSPGRDPRAFF.

This clonotype was recorded at least ten times. The chain uses TRBV7-8 and TRBJ1-1; no reliable D call. Germline V gene sequence: CDR1 SGHVS, CDR2 FQNEAQ. The CDR3 is made up of 14 amino acids. Deletions cut 6 bases from V and 2 bases from J, with 13 bases between. Here the CDR3 reads CASRPREGNTEAFF. The DNA for the CDR3 is TGTGCCAGCAGACCGAGGGAGGGCAACACTGAAGCTTTCTTT.

Only a few counts were recorded for this clonotype. This chain links TRBV4-1 with TRBJ1-5, with a tentative D call TRBD1 (5 bases). The germline V gene encodes CDR1 MGHRA and CDR2 YSYEKL. V lost 0 bases, J lost 8 bases, and 17 bases lay in between. CDR3 length: 16 amino acids. The CDR3 DNA reads as TGCGCCAGCAGCCAAGAGGGGGTGGGTGGGTTCAAGCCCCAGCATTTT. Amino acids: CASSQEGVGGFKPQHF.

Points on this clonotype: Since the CDR3 does not end with the conserved phenylalanine or tryptophan, this likely comes from a read error. This chain connects TRBV29-1 to TRBJ1-3; the match to TRBD1 covers 7 bases. V shed 7 bases and J 2 bases; nucleotides not matched to a gene: 2. Germline V gene sequence: CDR1 SQVTM, CDR2 ANQGSEA. The CDR3 totals 12 residues. As DNA, the CDR3 is TGCAGCGCCCAGGGGGCTGGAAACACCATATATTAT. This codes for CSAQGAGNTIYY.

This clonotype was recorded many times. This CDR3 is CAGADRVRSPLHF. CDR3 coding DNA: TGTGCCGGAGCAGACAGGGTTCGGTCACCCCTCCACTTT. This sequence joins TRBV2 and TRBJ1-6; 7 bases map to TRBD1. The V segment lost 11 bases and the J segment 10 bases; nucleotides outside the gene matches: 11. Per the germline V gene, CDR1 is SNHLY and CDR2 is FYNNEI. The CDR3 totals 13 residues.

This clonotype showed up many times. The chain is built from TRBV5-1 and TRBJ2-7; tentatively, D is TRBD2 (5 bases). This CDR3 region has 16 residues. Between the trimmed V and J ends, which lost 4 bases and 2 bases, there was a span of 19 bases. The germline V gene encodes CDR1 SGHRS and CDR2 YFSETQ. CDR3: CASSPGIRTDPYEQYF. CDR3 in DNA: TGCGCCAGCAGCCCGGGGATTCGAACAGACCCCTACGAGCAGTACTTC.

V usage is TRBV5-1 and J usage is TRBJ1-2; D is unclear. Between the trimmed V and J ends, which lost 4 bases and 13 bases, there was a span of 20 bases. This CDR3 has 13 residues. CDR1 SGHRS and CDR2 YFSETQ come from the germline V gene. The CDR3 is CASSPGPGYDRTF. CDR3 nucleotides: TGCGCCAGCAGCCCAGGACCAGGATACGATCGCACCTTC.

This rearrangement joins TRBV18 to TRBJ2-7; TRBD2 matches at 7 bases. The CDR3 has 15 residues. Germline CDR1 and CDR2: KGHSH and LQKENI. V was clipped by 3 bases and J by 3 bases; unmatched bases: 8. CDR3 loop: CASSPTSAYHYEQYF. The CDR3, as DNA: TGTGCCAGCTCACCTACTAGCGCCTACCACTACGAGCAGTACTTC.

This clonotype came up a few times. This chain links TRBV30 with TRBJ2-7; no reliable D call. Deletions cut 1 base from V and 6 bases from J, with 7 bases between. The CDR3 is 11 amino acids. CDR1 and CDR2 from the germline V gene are GTSNPN and SVGIG (reference sequence). The CDR3 nucleotides read TGTGCCTGGAGTGGGAAAGGCGAGCAGTACTTC. Translation gives CAWSGKGEQYF. The whole variable domain, remainder taken from reference TRBV30 and TRBJ2-7, is SQTIHQWPATLVQPVGSPLSLECTVEGTSNPNLYWYRQAAGRGLQLLFYSVGIGQISSEVPQNLSASRPQDRQFILSSKKLLLSDSGFYLCAWSGKGEQYFGPGTRLTVT.

Comments on this clonotype: A read error may explain this, as a much larger clone is one base away. The chain uses TRBV5-1 and TRBJ2-2, with D unclear. V was shortened by 4 bases and J by 6 bases, with 16 bases between the two germline ends. The CDR3 loop spans 15 amino acids. CDR1 is SGHRS, CDR2 YFSETQ, per germline. The CDR3 loop is CASSPRVLVAGELFF. In DNA, the CDR3 is TGCGCCAGCAGCCCTAGGGTGCTCGTTGCCGGGGAGCTGTTTTTT.

This clonotype occurred many times. The V gene is TRBV7-3, the J gene TRBJ2-1, with 7 bases lining up with TRBD2. The germline CDR1 and CDR2 sequences are SGHTA and FQGTGA. The CDR3 contains 14 residues. Trimming took 1 base from V and 5 from J; bases not matched to a gene: 2. The CDR3 region has the DNA TGTGCCAGCAGCTTAAGTAGCGGGCACAATGAGCAGTTCTTC. Translated, it gives CASSLSSGHNEQFF. Filled out from reference TRBV7-3 and TRBJ2-1, the complete variable domain reads GAGVSQTPSNKVTEKGKYVELRCDPISGHTALYWYRQSLGQGPEFLIYFQGTGAADDSGLPNDRFFAVRPEGSVSTLKIQRTERGDSAVYLCASSLSSGHNEQFFGPGTRLTVL.

This clonotype was observed at least ten times. The genes are TRBV27 and TRBJ1-5, with TRBD1 as a possible D gene (6 bases). This CDR3 region has 13 residues. V lost 10 bases and J 6 bases, leaving 16 bases between the germline ends. Germline V gene lookup returns CDR1 MNHEY and CDR2 SMNVEV (reference sequence). The CDR3 DNA reads TGTGCCACCGGCTCGGGGGGCTTTCAGCCCCAGCATTTT. Translated: CATGSGGFQPQHF.

Ten or more counts support this clonotype. V and J are TRBV20-1 and TRBJ2-2; 7 bases agree with TRBD1. The CDR3 extends over 15 amino acids. Germline CDR1 reads DFQATT; CDR2 reads SNEGSKA (reference sequence). V lost 0 bases to trimming and J lost 6 bases; unmatched junction nucleotides: 7. CDR3 in amino acids: CSARDNNRGAGELFF. The CDR3 DNA reads TGCAGTGCTAGAGATAATAACAGGGGAGCCGGGGAGCTGTTTTTT.

This clonotype occurred a few times. The chain couples TRBV4-1 to TRBJ2-5; TRBD2 might be the D (6 bases). Germline CDR1 and CDR2: MGHRA and YSYEKL. The CDR3 sequence is 13 residues long. Deletions cut 4 bases from V and 1 base from J, with 7 bases between. CDR3 in amino acids: CASSRDFQETQYF. In nucleotides, the CDR3 is TGCGCCAGCAGCCGGGACTTCCAAGAGACCCAGTACTTC.

This clonotype was observed at least ten times. The rearrangement joins TRBV20-1 to TRBJ2-2; 8 nucleotides line up with TRBD2. Germline V CDR1 and CDR2: DFQATT, SNEGSKA (reference sequence). V trimming: 1 base; J trimming: 3 bases; junction bases outside the gene matches: 7. This CDR3 is built from 16 residues. The DNA for the CDR3 is TGCAGTGCTAGAGCAGAGAGCGGGGGTGACACCGGGGAGCTGTTTTTT. Translating gives CSARAESGGDTGELFF.

A note on this clonotype: One end of the junction varies from germline; a read error may be responsible. The chain uses TRBV2 and TRBJ2-7, with TRBD2 identical over 11 bases. Germline CDR1 reads SNHLY; CDR2 reads FYNNEI. The length of the CDR3 is 12 residues. The CDR3 nucleotides read TGTGCCACTAGACTAGCGGGGTACGAGCAGCACTTC. Its protein is CATRLAGYEQHF.